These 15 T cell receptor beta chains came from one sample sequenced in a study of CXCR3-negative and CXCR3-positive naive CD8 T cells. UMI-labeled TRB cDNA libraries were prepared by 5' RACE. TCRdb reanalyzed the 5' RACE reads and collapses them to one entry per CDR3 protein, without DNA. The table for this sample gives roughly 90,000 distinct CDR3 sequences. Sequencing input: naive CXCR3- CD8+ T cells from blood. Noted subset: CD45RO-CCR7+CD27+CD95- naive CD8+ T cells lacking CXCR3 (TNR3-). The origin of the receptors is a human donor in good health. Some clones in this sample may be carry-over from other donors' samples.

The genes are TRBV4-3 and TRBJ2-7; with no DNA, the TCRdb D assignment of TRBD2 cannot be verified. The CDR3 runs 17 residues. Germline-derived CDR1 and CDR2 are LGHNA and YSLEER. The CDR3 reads CASSLGVGPSSSYEQYF.

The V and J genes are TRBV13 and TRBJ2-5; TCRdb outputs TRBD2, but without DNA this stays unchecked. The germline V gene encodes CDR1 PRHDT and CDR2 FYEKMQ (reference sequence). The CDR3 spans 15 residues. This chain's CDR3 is CASSLEAAGTETQYF.

The CDR3 loop is CASSPSWGAGELFF. The chain employs TRBV7-9 and TRBJ2-2; TCRdb returns TRBD1, unconfirmable since there is no DNA. The CDR3 is 14 residues long. The V gene's germline CDR1 is SEHNR and CDR2 FQNEAQ (reference sequence).

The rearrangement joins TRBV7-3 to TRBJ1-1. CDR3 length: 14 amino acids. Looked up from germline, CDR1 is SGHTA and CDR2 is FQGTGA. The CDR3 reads CASSLLADSTEAFF. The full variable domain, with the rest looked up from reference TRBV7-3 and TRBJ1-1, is GAGVSQTPSNKVTEKGKYVELRCDPISGHTALYWYRQSLGQGPEFLIYFQGTGAADDSGLPNDRFFAVRPEGSVSTLKIQRTERGDSAVYLCASSLLADSTEAFFGQGTRLTVV.

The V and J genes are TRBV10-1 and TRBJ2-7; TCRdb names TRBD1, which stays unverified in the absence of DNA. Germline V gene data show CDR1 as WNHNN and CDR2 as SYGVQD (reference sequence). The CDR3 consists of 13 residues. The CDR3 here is CASSDPGSYEQYF.

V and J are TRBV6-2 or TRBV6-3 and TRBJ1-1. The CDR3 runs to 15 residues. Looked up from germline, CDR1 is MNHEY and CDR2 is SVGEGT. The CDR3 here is CASSYSTGRGTEAFF.

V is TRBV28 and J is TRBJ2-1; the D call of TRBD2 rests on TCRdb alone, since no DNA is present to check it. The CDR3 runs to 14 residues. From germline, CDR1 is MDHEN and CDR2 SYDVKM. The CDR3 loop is CASSSGGAHNEQFF.

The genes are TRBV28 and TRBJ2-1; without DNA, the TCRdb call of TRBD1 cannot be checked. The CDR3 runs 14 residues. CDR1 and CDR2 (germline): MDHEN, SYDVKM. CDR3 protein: CASSLGNEGDEQFF.

The CDR3 is CASSPVSSYEQYF. This chain uses TRBV7-9 with TRBJ2-7. This CDR3 has 13 residues. Per the germline V gene, CDR1 is SEHNR and CDR2 is FQNEAQ (reference sequence).

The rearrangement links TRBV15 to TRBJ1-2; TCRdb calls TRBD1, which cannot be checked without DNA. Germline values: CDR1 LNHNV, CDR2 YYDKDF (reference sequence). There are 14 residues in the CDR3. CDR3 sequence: CATSRAGGDYGYTF.

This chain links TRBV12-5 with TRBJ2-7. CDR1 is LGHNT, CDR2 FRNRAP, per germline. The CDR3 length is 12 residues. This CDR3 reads CASGFSGDEQYF. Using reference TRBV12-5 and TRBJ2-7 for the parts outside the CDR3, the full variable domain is DARVTQTPRHKVTEMGQEVTMRCQPILGHNTVFWYRQTMMQGLELLAYFRNRAPLDDSGMPKDRFSAEMPDATLATLKIQPSEPRDSAVYFCASGFSGDEQYFGPGTRLTVT.

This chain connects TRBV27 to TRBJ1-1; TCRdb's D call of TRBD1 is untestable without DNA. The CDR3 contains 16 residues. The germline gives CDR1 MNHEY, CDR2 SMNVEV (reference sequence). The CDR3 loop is CASSPDPGGYVTEAFF.

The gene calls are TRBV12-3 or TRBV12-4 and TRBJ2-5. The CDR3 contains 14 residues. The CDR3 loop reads CASSLLEQKETQYF.

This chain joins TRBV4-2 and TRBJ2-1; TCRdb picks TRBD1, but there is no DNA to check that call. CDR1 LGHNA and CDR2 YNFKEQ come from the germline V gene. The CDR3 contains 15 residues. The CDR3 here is CASSQVTGRYNEQFF.

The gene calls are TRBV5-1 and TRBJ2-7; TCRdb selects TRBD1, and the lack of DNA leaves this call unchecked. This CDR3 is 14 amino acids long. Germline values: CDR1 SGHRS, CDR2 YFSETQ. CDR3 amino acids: CASSLGGPANEQYF.